This T cell receptor beta chain is drawn from a study of blood T cells in healthy people across ages (dated by TCRdb to about 2015). As for the study more broadly: In model experiments, roughly one uniquely barcoded TCR beta cDNA molecule per two T cells was captured by template switching. The study measured age-related changes in TCR beta repertoire diversity using deep sequencing normalized with unique cDNA molecular identifiers. The donors were divided into four age groups: young (average roughly 17 years), middle-aged (about 41), aged (approximately 62) and long-lived (roughly 82). To avoid experimental bias, donors of different ages were randomly spread across the sequencing lanes. The study analyzed two additional independent replicas of 1 million unique cDNA reads from the same blood draw for two donors, one aged 18 to 29 and one aged 80 or older. The paper's findings and limits, for the study overall: Conclusive comparison of naive and antigen-experienced compartments was prevented by the profiling of bulk unsorted PBMCs. Observed TCR beta diversity correlated strongly with the percentage of naive T cells measured by flow cytometry. Observed TCR beta diversity per million T cells fell roughly linearly with age, and a significant reduction was already apparent by age roughly 40. The CMV infection status of donors was not known, potentially confounding age-related changes in expanded clonotypes. Estimates of total diversity from one million sequenced T cells were regarded as lower bounds and underestimates. Compared with the aged group, the long-lived group had more naive CD4+ T cells, fewer expanded clones and increased TCR diversity, a pattern suggesting age selection.

CDR1 and CDR2 are read off the germline V gene as MGHRA and YSYEKL. From the cysteine up to the phenylalanine, the CDR3 has a length of 12 residues. The retained sequence is limited to the CDR3, 36 bases, with the frame set at the first base. Regarding this clonotype: Its antigen target is currently unknown. One base away there is no much larger clone; base qualities are not given.

Library construction relied on 5' RACE. Reads for this sample came from an Illumina HiSeq 2500. A second roughly 6 to 12 cycle PCR used a sample-barcoded 5' primer and a J-beta primer mix. Each TCR beta cDNA molecule received a unique molecular identifier from a template-switch 5' adaptor carrying 12 random nucleotides. Each sample yielded at least 2.5 million CDR3-containing paired-end reads. The Mint cDNA synthesis kit, primed by a TRBC-specific oligonucleotide, was used to synthesize first-strand cDNA from all RNA. Following uracil-DNA glycosylase treatment, all cDNA underwent a first 18-cycle PCR with the universal primers M1SS and BC2_uni_R. The study's processing was this. For normalization, 1 million high-quality reads were randomly selected from each sample, with every read carrying a distinct molecular identifier. Reads sharing molecular identifiers were discarded rather than binned into consensus sequences. MiTCR, set to a Q25 quality threshold and the strictest error-elimination algorithm, was used for CDR3 identification, clonotype clustering and error correction. A nonparametric unseen species model with Euler transformation was used to estimate lower-bound total TCR beta diversity. TCRdb's own reprocessing of the public reads used fastp at Q25 and MiXCR and kept productive beta chains. Records with the same CDR3 protein are collapsed into one entry carrying the most frequent genes and DNA. TCRdb, rather than the study authors, made the V and J calls. The sample includes about 1,000,000 distinct CDR3 sequences, with 45% observed a single time. 18% of the sample rests with the top ten.

Donors were 30 to 45 systemically healthy Caucasian individuals from Russia aged roughly 6 to 90 years. Around 10 milliliters of peripheral blood were collected from each donor into EDTA-treated Vacutainer tubes. PBMCs were isolated by Ficoll-Paque density-gradient centrifugation, with at least 6 million obtained per sample. Total RNA, at least 6 micrograms per sample, was extracted from PBMCs with Trizol reagent. Naive CD45RAhigh/CD27high T cell percentages were measured by flow cytometry on a PBMC aliquot from every donor. The sample consisted of blood. In this chain, TRBV4-1 is recombined with TRBJ2-4; the D segment could be TRBD2, given 5 matching bases. The J call may be incorrect, as the DNA end agrees better with TRBJ2-5. This clonotype was sampled from a woman in her sixties in good health. Here the CDR3 is given as CASSGFAETQYF. The sequenced DNA: TGCGCCAGTTCGGGGTTTGCCGAGACCCAGTACTTC.